This T cell receptor (beta chain) originates from a study of T cells in Graves' hyperthyroidism and ophthalmopathy. Across the study: Blood was drawn when the patient was first diagnosed and still untreated.

Amplification targeted TCR beta CDR3 regions from RNA transcripts. Initially, a first-round RT-PCR of the TCR CDR3 employed the HTBI primer set. MiXCR was run by TCRdb on the multiplex PCR reads, yielding one entry per CDR3 protein. The data contain 450,000 to 550,000 distinct CDR3 sequences, roughly a quarter of them singletons. Germline CDR1 and CDR2: SGDLS and YYNGEE. V lost 4 bases to trimming and J lost 2 bases, with 16 bases between them. There are 15 residues in the CDR3. Many counts were recorded for this clonotype. This chain joins TRBV9 and TRBJ2-7, with D perhaps given as TRBD1 or TRBD2 (6 bases each). Sequenced sample: blood. The TCR sequence derives from a woman in her twenties or thirties with Graves' ophthalmopathy. CDR3 bases: TGTGCCAGCAGCCCCCGGGGGCTGTACCCCTACGAGCAGTACTTC. Its protein product is CASSPRGLYPYEQYF.